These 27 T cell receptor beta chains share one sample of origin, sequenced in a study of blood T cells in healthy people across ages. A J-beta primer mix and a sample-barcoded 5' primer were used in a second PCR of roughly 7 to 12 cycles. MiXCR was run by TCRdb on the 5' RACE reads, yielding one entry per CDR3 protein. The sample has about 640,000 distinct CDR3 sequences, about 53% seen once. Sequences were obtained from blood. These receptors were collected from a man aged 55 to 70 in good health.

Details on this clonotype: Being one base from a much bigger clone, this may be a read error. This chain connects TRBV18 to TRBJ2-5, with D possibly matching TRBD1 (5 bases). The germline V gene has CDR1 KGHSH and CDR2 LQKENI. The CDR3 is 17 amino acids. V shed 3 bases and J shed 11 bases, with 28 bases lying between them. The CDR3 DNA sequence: TGTGCCAGCTCACCTTTAGGTATTGGGCTAAATACAGGTGAGCAGTACTTC. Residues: CASSPLGIGLNTGEQYF.

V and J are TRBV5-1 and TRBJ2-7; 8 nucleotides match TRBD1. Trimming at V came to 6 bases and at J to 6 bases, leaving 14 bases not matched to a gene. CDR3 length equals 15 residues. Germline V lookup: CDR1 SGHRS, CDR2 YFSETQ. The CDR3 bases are TGCGCCAGCACCCGGGGTGCAGGGGGCTTATCCGAGCAGTACTTC. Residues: CASTRGAGGLSEQYF.

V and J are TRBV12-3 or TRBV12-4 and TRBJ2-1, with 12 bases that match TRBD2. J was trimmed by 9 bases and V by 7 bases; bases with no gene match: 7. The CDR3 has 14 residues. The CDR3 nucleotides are TGTGCCAGCACCCAGGGACTAGCGGGCGGTGAGCAGTTCTTC. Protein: CASTQGLAGGEQFF.

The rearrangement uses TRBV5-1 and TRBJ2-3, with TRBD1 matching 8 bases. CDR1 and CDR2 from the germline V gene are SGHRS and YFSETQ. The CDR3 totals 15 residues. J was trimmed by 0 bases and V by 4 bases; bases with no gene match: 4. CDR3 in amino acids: CASSHWTGSTDTQYF. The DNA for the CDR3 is TGCGCCAGCAGCCATTGGACAGGGAGCACAGATACGCAGTATTTT.

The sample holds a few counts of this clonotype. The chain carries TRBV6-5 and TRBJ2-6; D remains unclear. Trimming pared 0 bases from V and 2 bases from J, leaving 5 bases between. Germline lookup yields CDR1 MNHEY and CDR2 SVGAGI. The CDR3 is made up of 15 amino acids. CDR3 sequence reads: CASSYSIPGANVLTF. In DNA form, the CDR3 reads TGTGCCAGCAGTTACTCGATACCTGGGGCCAACGTCCTGACTTTC.

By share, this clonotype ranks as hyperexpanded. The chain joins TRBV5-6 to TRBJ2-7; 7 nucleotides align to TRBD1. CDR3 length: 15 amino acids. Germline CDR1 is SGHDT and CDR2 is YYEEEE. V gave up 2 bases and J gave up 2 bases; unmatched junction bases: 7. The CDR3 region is CASSFPGQTAYEQYF. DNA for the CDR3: TGTGCCAGCAGCTTCCCGGGACAGACGGCCTACGAGCAGTACTTC. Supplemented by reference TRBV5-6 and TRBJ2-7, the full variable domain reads DAGVTQSPTHLIKTRGQQVTLRCSPKSGHDTVSWYQQALGQGPQFIFQYYEEEERQRGNFPDRFSGHQFPNYSSELNVNALLLGDSALYLCASSFPGQTAYEQYFGPGTRLTVT.

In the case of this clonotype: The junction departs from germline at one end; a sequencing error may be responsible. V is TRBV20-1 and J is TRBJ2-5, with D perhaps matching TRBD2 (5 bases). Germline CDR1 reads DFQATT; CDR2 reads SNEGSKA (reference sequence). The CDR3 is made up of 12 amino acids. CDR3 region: CSARGSWETLYF. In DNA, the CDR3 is TGCAGTGCTAGAGGATCCTGGGAGACCCTGTACTTC.

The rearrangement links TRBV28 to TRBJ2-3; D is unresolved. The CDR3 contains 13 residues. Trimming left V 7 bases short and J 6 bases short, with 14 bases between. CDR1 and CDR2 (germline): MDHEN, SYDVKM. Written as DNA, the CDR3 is TGTGCCAGCATCTTCTCCTCCTCGGATACGCAGTATTTT. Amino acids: CASIFSSSDTQYF. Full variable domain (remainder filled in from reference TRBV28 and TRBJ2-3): DVKVTQSSRYLVKRTGEKVFLECVQDMDHENMFWYRQDPGLGLRLIYFSYDVKMKEKGDIPEGYSVSREKKERFSLILESASTNQTSMYLCASIFSSSDTQYFGPGTRLTVL.

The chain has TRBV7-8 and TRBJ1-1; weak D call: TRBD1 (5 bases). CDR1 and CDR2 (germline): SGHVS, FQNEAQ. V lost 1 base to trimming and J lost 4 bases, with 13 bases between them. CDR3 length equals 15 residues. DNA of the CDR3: TGTGCCAGCAGCTTAGTGGAGGGGAGGGGCACTGAAGCTTTCTTT. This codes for CASSLVEGRGTEAFF.

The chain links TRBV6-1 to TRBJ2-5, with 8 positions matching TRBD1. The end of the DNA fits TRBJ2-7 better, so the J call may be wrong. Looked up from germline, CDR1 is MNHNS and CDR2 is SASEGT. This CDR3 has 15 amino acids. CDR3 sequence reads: CASSEPGQVPYEQYF. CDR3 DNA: TGTGCCAGCAGTGAACCGGGACAGGTCCCCTACGAGCAGTACTTC.

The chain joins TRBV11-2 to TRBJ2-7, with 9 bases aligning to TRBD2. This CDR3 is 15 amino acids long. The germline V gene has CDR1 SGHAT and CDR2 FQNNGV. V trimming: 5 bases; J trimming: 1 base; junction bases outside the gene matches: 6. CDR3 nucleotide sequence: TGTGCCAGCAGCCCGACTAGCGGACCTTCCTACGAGCAGTACTTC. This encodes CASSPTSGPSYEQYF.

The CDR3 is CASSPVQAQETQYF. The CDR3 coding sequence is TGTGCCAGCAGCCCGGTACAGGCACAAGAGACCCAGTACTTC. The chain employs TRBV11-2 and TRBJ2-4; D perhaps matches TRBD1 (5 bases). The end of the DNA fits TRBJ2-5 better, so the J call may be wrong. There are 14 residues in the CDR3. Germline CDR1 SGHAT, CDR2 FQNNGV.

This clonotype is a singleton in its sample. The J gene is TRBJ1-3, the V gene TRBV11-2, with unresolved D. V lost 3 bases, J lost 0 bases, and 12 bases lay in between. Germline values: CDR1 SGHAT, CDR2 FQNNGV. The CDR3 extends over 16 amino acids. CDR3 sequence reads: CASSFSVGISGNTIYF. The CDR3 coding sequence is TGTGCCAGCAGCTTCAGTGTCGGCATCTCTGGAAACACCATATATTTT.

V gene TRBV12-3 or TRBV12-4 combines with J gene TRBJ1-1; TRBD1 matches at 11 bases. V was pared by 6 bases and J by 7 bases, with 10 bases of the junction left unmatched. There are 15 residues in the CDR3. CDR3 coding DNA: TGTGCCAGCAGCACGCCGGGACAGGGGGTAATTGAAGCTTTCTTT. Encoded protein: CASSTPGQGVIEAFF.

The DNA for the CDR3 is TGTGCCAGCTGGCCAGCGGGTTGCTCCTACGAGCAGTACTTC. Translated: CASWPAGCSYEQYF. The chain employs TRBV9 and TRBJ2-7; TRBD2 is a possible D gene (6 bases). There are 14 residues in the CDR3. Deletions cut 7 bases from V and 0 bases from J, with 14 bases between. Germline CDR1 SGDLS, CDR2 YYNGEE.

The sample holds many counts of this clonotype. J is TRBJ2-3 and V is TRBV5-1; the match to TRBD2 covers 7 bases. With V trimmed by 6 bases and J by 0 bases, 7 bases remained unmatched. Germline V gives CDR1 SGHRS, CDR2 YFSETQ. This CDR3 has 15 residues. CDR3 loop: CASKPGGISTDTQYF. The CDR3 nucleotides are TGCGCCAGCAAGCCGGGGGGTATAAGCACAGATACGCAGTATTTT.

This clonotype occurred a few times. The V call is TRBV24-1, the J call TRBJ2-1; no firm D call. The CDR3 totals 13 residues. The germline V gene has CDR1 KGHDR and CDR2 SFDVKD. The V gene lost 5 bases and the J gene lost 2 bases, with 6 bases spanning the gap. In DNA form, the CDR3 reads TGTGCCACCAGTGCAACAGCCTACAATGAGCAGTTCTTC. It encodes CATSATAYNEQFF.

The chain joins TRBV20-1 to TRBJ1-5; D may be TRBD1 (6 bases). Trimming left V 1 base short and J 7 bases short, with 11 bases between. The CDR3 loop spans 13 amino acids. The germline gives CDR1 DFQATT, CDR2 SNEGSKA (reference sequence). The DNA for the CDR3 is TGCAGTGCTAGAGGGACAGACCTCCAGCCCCAGCATTTT. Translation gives CSARGTDLQPQHF.

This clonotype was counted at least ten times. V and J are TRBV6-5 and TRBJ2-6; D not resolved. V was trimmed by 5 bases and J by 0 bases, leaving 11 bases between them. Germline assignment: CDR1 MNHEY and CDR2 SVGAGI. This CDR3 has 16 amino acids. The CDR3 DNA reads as TGTGCCAGCAGTAACGTCCTAGACTCTGGGGCCAACGTCCTGACTTTC. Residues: CASSNVLDSGANVLTF.

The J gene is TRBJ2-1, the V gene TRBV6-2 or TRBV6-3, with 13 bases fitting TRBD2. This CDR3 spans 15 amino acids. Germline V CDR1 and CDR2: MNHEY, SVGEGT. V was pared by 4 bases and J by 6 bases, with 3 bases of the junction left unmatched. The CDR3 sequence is CASSSTSGGTNEQFF. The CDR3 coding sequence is TGTGCCAGCAGTTCGACTAGCGGGGGGACCAATGAGCAGTTCTTC.

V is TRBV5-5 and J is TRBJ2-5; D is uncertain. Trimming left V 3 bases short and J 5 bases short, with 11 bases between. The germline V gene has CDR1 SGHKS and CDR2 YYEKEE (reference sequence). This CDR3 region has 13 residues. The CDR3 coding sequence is TGTGCCAGCAGCTCAGACATGTGGGAGACCCAGTACTTC. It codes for CASSSDMWETQYF.

The CDR3 DNA follows: TGCAGTGCTACTCCAGGGGCGGTCTCTGGGGCCAACGTCCTGACTTTC. Protein product: CSATPGAVSGANVLTF. The chain carries TRBV20-1 and TRBJ2-6; D is possibly TRBD1 (6 bases). Germline assignment: CDR1 DFQATT and CDR2 SNEGSKA (reference sequence). The CDR3 sequence is 16 residues long. V shed 4 bases and J shed 0 bases, with 13 bases lying between them.

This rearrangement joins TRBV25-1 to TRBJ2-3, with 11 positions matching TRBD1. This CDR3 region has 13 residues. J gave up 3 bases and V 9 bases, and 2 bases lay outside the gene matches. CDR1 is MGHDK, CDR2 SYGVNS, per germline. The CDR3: CASGQGATDTQYF. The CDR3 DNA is TGTGCCAGTGGACAGGGGGCGACAGATACGCAGTATTTT.

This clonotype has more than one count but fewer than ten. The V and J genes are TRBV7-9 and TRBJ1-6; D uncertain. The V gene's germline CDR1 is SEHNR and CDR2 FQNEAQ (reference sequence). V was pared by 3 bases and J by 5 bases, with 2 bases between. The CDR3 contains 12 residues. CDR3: CASSFNNSPLHF. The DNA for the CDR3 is TGTGCCAGCAGCTTCAATAATTCACCCCTCCACTTT.

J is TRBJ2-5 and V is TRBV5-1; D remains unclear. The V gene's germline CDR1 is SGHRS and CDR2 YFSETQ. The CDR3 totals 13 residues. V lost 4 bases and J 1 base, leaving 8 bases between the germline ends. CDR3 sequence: CASSAIPQETQYF. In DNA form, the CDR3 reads TGCGCCAGCAGCGCTATTCCCCAAGAGACCCAGTACTTC.

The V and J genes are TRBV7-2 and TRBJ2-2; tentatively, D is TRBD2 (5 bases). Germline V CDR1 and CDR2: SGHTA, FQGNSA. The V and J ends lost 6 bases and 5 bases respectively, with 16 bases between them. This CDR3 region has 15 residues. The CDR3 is CASRPSGFDTGELFF. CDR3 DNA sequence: TGTGCCAGCAGGCCATCGGGGTTCGATACCGGGGAGCTGTTTTTT.

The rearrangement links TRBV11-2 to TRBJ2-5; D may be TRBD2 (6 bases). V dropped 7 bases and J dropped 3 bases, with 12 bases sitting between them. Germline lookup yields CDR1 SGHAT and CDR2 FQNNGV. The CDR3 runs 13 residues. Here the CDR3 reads CASTPWGEETQYF. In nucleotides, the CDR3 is TGTGCCAGCACCCCATGGGGGGAAGAGACCCAGTACTTC. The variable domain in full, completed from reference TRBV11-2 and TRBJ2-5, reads EAGVAQSPRYKIIEKRQSVAFWCNPISGHATLYWYQQILGQGPKLLIQFQNNGVVDDSQLPKDRFSAERLKGVDSTLKIQPAKLEDSAVYLCASTPWGEETQYFGPGTRLLVL.